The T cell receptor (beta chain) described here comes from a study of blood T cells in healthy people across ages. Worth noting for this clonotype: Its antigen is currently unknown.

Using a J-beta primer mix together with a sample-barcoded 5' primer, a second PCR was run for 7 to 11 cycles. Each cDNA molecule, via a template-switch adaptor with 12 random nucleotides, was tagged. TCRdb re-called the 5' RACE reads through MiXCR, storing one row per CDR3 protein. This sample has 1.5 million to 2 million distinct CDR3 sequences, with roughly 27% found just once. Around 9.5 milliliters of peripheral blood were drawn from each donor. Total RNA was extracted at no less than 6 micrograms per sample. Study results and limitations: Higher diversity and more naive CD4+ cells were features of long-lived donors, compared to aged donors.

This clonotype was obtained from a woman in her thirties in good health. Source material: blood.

The CDR3 DNA sequence: TGTGCCAGCAGCCCAAAGGCGGGGAACTATGGCTACACCTTC. Translated, it gives CASSPKAGNYGYTF. The chain employs TRBV7-9 and TRBJ1-2; D unresolved. The CDR3 length is 14 residues. Between the trimmed V and J ends, which lost 5 bases and 2 bases, there was a span of 12 bases. Germline lookup yields CDR1 SEHNR and CDR2 FQNEAQ (reference sequence).